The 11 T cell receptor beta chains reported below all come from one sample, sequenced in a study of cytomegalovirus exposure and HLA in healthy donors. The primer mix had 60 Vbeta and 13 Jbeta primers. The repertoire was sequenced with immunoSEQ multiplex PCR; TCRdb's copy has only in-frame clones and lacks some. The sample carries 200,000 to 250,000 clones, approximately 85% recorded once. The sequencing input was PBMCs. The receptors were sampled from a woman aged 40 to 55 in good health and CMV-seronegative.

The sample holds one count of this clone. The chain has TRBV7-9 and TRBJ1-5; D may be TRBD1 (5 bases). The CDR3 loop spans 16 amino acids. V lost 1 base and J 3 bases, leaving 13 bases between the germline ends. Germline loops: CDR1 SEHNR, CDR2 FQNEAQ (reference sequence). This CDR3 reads CASSLGGGSVNQPQHF. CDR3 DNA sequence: TGTGCCAGCAGCTTAGGGGGGGGGAGCGTCAATCAGCCCCAGCATTTT.

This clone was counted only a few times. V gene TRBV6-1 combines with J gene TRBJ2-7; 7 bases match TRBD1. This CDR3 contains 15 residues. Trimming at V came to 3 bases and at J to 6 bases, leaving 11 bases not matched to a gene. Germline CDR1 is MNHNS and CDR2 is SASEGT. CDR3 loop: CASSDPSGQAGEQYF. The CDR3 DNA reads TGTGCCAGCAGTGACCCCTCTGGACAGGCCGGCGAGCAGTACTTC.

The CDR3 sequence is CASRGPGLATTTDTQYF. The CDR3 region has the DNA TGCGCCAGCAGGGGGCCTGGACTAGCGACGACCACAGATACGCAGTATTTT. The chain is built from TRBV5-1 and TRBJ2-3, with TRBD2 matching 9 bases. J was trimmed by 2 bases and V by 5 bases; bases with no gene match: 12. The CDR3 runs 17 residues. Germline CDR1 is SGHRS and CDR2 is YFSETQ.

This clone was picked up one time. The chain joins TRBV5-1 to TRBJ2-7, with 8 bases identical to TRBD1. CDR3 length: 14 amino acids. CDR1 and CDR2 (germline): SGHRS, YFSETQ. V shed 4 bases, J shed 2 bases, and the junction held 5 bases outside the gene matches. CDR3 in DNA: TGCGCCAGCAGCACTAACAGGGGGACCTACGAGCAGTACTTC. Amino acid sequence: CASSTNRGTYEQYF.

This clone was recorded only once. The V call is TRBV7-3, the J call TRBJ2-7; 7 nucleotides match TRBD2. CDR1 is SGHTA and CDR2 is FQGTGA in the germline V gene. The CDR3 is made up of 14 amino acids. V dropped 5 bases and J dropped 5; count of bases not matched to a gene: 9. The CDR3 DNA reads TGTGCCAGCAGCCCCCCGGGGCGGGAGCACGAGCAGTACTTC. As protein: CASSPPGREHEQYF. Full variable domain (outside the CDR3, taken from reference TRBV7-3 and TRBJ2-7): GAGVSQTPSNKVTEKGKYVELRCDPISGHTALYWYRQSLGQGPEFLIYFQGTGAADDSGLPNDRFFAVRPEGSVSTLKIQRTERGDSAVYLCASSPPGREHEQYFGPGTRLTVT.

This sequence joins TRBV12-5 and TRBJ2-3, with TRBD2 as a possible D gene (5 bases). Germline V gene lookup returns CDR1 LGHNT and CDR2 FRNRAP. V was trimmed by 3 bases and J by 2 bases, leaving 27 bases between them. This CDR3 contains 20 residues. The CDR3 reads CASGFTPGALLTRDTDTQYF. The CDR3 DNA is TGTGCTAGTGGTTTTACACCAGGAGCATTACTTACTAGGGACACAGATACGCAGTATTTT.

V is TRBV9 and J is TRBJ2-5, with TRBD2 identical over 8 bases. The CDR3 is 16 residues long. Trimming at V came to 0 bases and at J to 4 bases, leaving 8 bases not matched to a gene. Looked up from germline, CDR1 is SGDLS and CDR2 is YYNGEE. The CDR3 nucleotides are TGTGCCAGCAGCGTAGGATTGCGGGAGGTGGGAGAGACCCAGTACTTC. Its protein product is CASSVGLREVGETQYF. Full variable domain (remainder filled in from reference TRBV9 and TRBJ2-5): DSGVTQTPKHLITATGQRVTLRCSPRSGDLSVYWYQQSLDQGLQFLIQYYNGEERAKGNILERFSAQQFPDLHSELNLSSLELGDSALYFCASSVGLREVGETQYFGPGTRLLVL.

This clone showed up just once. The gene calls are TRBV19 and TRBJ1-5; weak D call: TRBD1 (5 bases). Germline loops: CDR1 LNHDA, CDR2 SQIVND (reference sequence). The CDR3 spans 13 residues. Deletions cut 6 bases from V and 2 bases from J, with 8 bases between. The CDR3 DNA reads TGTGCCAGTAGCAGACAGCGCAATCAGCCCCAGCATTTT. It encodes CASSRQRNQPQHF.

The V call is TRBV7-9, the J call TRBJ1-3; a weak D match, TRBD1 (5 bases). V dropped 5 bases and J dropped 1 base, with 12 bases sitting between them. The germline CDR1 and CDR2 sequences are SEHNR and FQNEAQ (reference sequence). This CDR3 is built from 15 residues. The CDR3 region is CASSPLGTSGNTIYF. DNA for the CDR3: TGTGCCAGCAGCCCCTTGGGGACTTCTGGAAACACCATATATTTT.

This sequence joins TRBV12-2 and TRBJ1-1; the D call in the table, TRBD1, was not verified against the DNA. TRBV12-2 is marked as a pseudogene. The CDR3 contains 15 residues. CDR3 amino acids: CASQVKTVMNTEAFF. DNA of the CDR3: TGTGCAAGTCAAGTCAAGACAGTGATGAACACTGAAGCTTTCTTT.

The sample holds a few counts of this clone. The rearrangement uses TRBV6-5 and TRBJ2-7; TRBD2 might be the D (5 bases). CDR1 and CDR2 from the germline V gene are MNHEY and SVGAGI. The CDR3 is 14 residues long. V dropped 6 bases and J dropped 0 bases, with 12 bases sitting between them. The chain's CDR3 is CASRYAGTSYEQYF. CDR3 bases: TGTGCCAGCAGATATGCGGGTACCTCCTACGAGCAGTACTTC.